The 30 T cell receptor beta chains reported below all come from one sample, sequenced in a study of blood T cell repertoires in COVID-19 (dated by TCRdb to the early 2020s). The protocol used for the library was the immunoSEQ multiplex PCR assay. What TCRdb holds here is the immuneACCESS table cut down to in-frame rearrangements. Part of the clones is not present; checked against another copy, under half of the missing clones reflect an unresolved V gene, and the others are unexplained. The sample contains hundreds of thousands of clones, approximately 86% of them found a single time. The leading ten clones occupy approximately 3% of the sample. The sequenced sample consisted of peripheral blood. The receptor set was obtained from a man between 60 and 75 years old with acute or convalescent COVID-19.

CDR3 in amino acids: CASSQQVNPGVFF. The CDR3 DNA is TGTGCCAGCTCGCAACAGGTAAACCCTGGAGTTTTCTTT. The chain links TRBV18 to TRBJ1-1; TRBD1 might be the D (5 bases). The CDR3 runs 13 residues. The germline gives CDR1 KGHSH, CDR2 LQKENI. Trimming shortened V by 6 bases and J by 13 bases, and 21 bases separated the two germline ends.

This rearrangement joins TRBV6-5 to TRBJ2-1; TRBD1 might be the D (6 bases). In germline, CDR1 is MNHEY, CDR2 SVGAGI. The CDR3 runs to 15 residues. Trimming took off 8 bases at V and 2 bases at J, with 16 bases between the two ends. This CDR3 reads CASRPGTPTYNEQFF. For the CDR3, the DNA is TGTGCCAGCCGGCCCGGGACACCCACCTACAATGAGCAGTTCTTC.

The J gene is TRBJ1-1, the V gene TRBV14; TRBD1 agrees at 9 bases. Looked up from germline, CDR1 is SGHDN and CDR2 is FVKESK. This CDR3 region has 16 residues. V trimming: 1 base; J trimming: 4 bases; junction bases outside the gene matches: 7. This chain's CDR3 is CASSQGGQGRGTEAFF. Written as DNA, the CDR3 is TGTGCCAGCAGCCAAGGGGGACAGGGCCGAGGCACTGAAGCTTTCTTT.

The chain combines TRBV4-2 with TRBJ2-5, with 11 positions matching TRBD2. The J segment lost 3 bases and the V segment lost 5 bases, leaving 8 bases of the junction unmatched. Germline V CDR1 and CDR2: LGHNA, YNFKEQ. CDR3 length equals 16 residues. The CDR3 protein is CASSVKPGLAEETQYF. DNA of the CDR3: TGTGCCAGCAGCGTGAAACCGGGACTAGCGGAAGAGACCCAGTACTTC.

The gene calls are TRBV24-1 and TRBJ2-5; D may be TRBD1 (5 bases). The germline V and J ends were trimmed by 5 bases and 5 bases, with 11 bases remaining between them. Per the germline V gene, CDR1 is KGHDR and CDR2 is SFDVKD. There are 13 residues in the CDR3. Written as DNA, the CDR3 is TGTGCCACCAGTGTTGGGGCTCGGGAGACCCAGTACTTC. Translated, it gives CATSVGARETQYF.

This chain uses TRBV13 with TRBJ1-2, with D maybe TRBD1 (6 bases). This CDR3 contains 15 residues. Germline assignment: CDR1 PRHDT and CDR2 FYEKMQ (reference sequence). V lost 2 bases to trimming and J lost 6 bases, with 16 bases between them. The CDR3 region is CASSLNSQGPDGYTF. The CDR3 region has the DNA TGTGCCAGCAGCTTAAATTCACAGGGTCCTGATGGCTACACCTTC.

The gene calls are TRBV30 and TRBJ2-5, with 7 bases aligning to TRBD1. CDR1 is GTSNPN, CDR2 SVGIG, per germline (reference sequence). The J segment lost 9 bases and the V segment lost 0 bases, leaving 4 bases of the junction unmatched. This CDR3 spans 12 amino acids. The DNA for the CDR3 is TGTGCCTGGAGTGTACAGGGGACGTCCCAGTACTTC. Its protein is CAWSVQGTSQYF.

This sequence joins TRBV7-2 and TRBJ1-5; D remains unclear. This CDR3 is built from 12 residues. The germline gives CDR1 SGHTA, CDR2 FQGNSA. Trimming stripped 5 bases from V and 3 bases from J, with 5 bases between. Written as DNA, the CDR3 is TGTGCCAGCAGCCAGAACAATCAGCCCCAGCATTTT. It is translated as CASSQNNQPQHF.

The CDR3 is CASSQGTGRKLFF. CDR3 coding DNA: TGTGCCAGCAGCCAAGGGACAGGGCGAAAACTGTTTTTT. The chain is built from TRBV12-3 or TRBV12-4 and TRBJ1-4, with 9 bases aligning to TRBD1. J gave up 10 bases and V 6 bases, and 6 bases lay outside the gene matches. The CDR3 consists of 13 residues.

The chain links TRBV19 to TRBJ2-6, with 8 bases identical to TRBD1. This CDR3 contains 20 residues. The trim removed 3 bases at V and 0 bases at J, leaving 13 bases unmatched. Germline V gene sequence: CDR1 LNHDA, CDR2 SQIVND (reference sequence). This chain's CDR3 is CASSISLGQGALSGANVLTF. The DNA for the CDR3 is TGTGCCAGTAGTATCTCCCTAGGACAGGGCGCGCTCTCTGGGGCCAACGTCCTGACTTTC.

The V and J genes are TRBV3-1 (or the pseudogene TRBV3-2) and TRBJ2-1, with D maybe TRBD2 (7 bases). The CDR3 totals 16 residues. Trimming removed 6 bases from V and 4 bases from J, with 19 bases in between. The germline CDR1 and CDR2 sequences are LGHDT and YNNKEL (reference sequence). The CDR3 DNA sequence: TGTGCCAGCAGTCGACGCGGGGGCCCGGCTTACAATGAGCAGTTCTTC. It translates to CASSRRGGPAYNEQFF.

The chain employs TRBV24-1 and TRBJ2-5; a possible D gene is TRBD2 (7 bases). Trimming removed 9 bases from V and 5 bases from J, with 18 bases in between. The CDR3 runs 14 residues. Germline CDR1 is KGHDR and CDR2 is SFDVKD. CDR3 coding DNA: TGTGCCACCGGGGCGGGGGCTCGTGGGGAGACCCAGTACTTC. Its translation is CATGAGARGETQYF.

This sequence joins TRBV7-3 and TRBJ1-1, with TRBD1 matching 10 bases. This CDR3 has 15 amino acids. Trimming removed 5 bases from V and 6 bases from J; junction bases left unmatched: 9. Germline V gene lookup returns CDR1 SGHTA and CDR2 FQGTGA. CDR3 sequence: CASSPDSGQGAEAFF. CDR3 DNA: TGTGCCAGCAGCCCCGATTCCGGACAGGGGGCTGAAGCTTTCTTT.

The rearrangement links TRBV29-1 to TRBJ2-1; tentative D call: TRBD1 (6 bases). From germline, CDR1 is SQVTM and CDR2 ANQGSEA. The CDR3 has 14 residues. The germline V and J ends were trimmed by 6 bases and 4 bases, with 16 bases remaining between them. The CDR3 sequence: CSVGLPQGYNEQFF. The CDR3 DNA is TGCAGCGTCGGACTCCCCCAGGGGTACAATGAGCAGTTCTTC.

This clone was seen many times. CDR3 nucleotides: TGTGCCAGTAGTATAGATCTGGATGTCGTGAGGACTGAAGCTTTCTTT. Protein sequence: CASSIDLDVVRTEAFF. The rearrangement uses TRBV19 and TRBJ1-1; D remains ambiguous. The CDR3 is 16 amino acids. V shed 0 bases and J shed 5 bases, with 16 bases lying between them. Germline V gene data show CDR1 as LNHDA and CDR2 as SQIVND (reference sequence).

This chain connects TRBV4-3 to TRBJ1-6; TRBD1 is a possible D gene (5 bases). Germline CDR1 LGHNA, CDR2 YSLEER. V gave up 2 bases and J gave up 0 bases, with 17 bases separating them. The CDR3 loop spans 19 amino acids. CDR3: CASSQSNWGGTSYNSPLHF. The DNA for the CDR3 is TGCGCCAGCAGCCAAAGTAATTGGGGGGGGACCTCCTATAATTCACCCCTCCACTTT.

The CDR3 spells CASSGRSKGNTGNTIYF. In nucleotides, the CDR3 is TGTGCCAGCAGCGGCCGGTCTAAGGGGAATACTGGAAACACCATATATTTT. The genes are TRBV9 and TRBJ1-3, with D perhaps matching TRBD1 (5 bases). Germline CDR1 is SGDLS and CDR2 is YYNGEE. The V end lost 3 bases, the J end lost 2 bases, and 18 bases lay between the germline ends. This CDR3 spans 17 amino acids.

The rearrangement joins TRBV15 to TRBJ2-7, with TRBD2 as a possible D gene (5 bases). The V end was cut by 4 bases, the J end by 5 bases, with 18 bases between. CDR1 LNHNV and CDR2 YYDKDF come from the germline V gene (reference sequence). The CDR3 is 15 amino acids. In DNA, the CDR3 is TGTGCCACCAGCATCGTGAGAGGAGGCACTCACGAGCAGTACTTC. This sequence encodes CATSIVRGGTHEQYF.

CDR3 region: CASSQQGPNTEAFF. DNA of the CDR3: TGTGCCAGCAGCCAGCAGGGCCCGAACACTGAAGCTTTCTTT. V usage is TRBV5-4 and J usage is TRBJ1-1; the D gene is possibly TRBD1 (5 bases). V gave up 4 bases and J gave up 1 base, with 11 bases separating them. Germline values: CDR1 SGHNT, CDR2 YYREEE (reference sequence). CDR3 length: 14 amino acids.

The chain has TRBV6-2 or TRBV6-3 and TRBJ2-5; perhaps TRBD2 as D (6 bases). The CDR3 has 15 residues. V was pared by 2 bases and J by 1 base, with 11 bases between. Looked up from germline, CDR1 is MNHEY and CDR2 is SVGEGT. In DNA form, the CDR3 reads TGTGCCAGCAGTTACCAGCAGGGACTCCAAGAGACCCAGTACTTC. It codes for CASSYQQGLQETQYF.

This clone was seen just once. CDR3 DNA: TGTGCCAGCAGTTTGGGAGCAGGGGGACAAGGCATTCAGTACTTC. Amino acids: CASSLGAGGQGIQYF. V usage is TRBV28 and J usage is TRBJ2-4; TRBD1 matches at 7 bases. V was pared by 3 bases and J by 9 bases, with 11 bases of the junction left unmatched. Germline V gives CDR1 MDHEN, CDR2 SYDVKM. The CDR3 contains 15 residues.

The chain couples TRBV4-2 to TRBJ2-5; perhaps TRBD1 as D (6 bases). This CDR3 spans 14 amino acids. V was cut by 1 base and J by 3 bases, with 9 bases left in between. The germline V gene has CDR1 LGHNA and CDR2 YNFKEQ. Here the CDR3 DNA reads TGTGCCAGCAGCCAAGGGGGGCCCAAAGAGACCCAGTACTTC. Protein product: CASSQGGPKETQYF.

The chain is built from TRBV7-8 and TRBJ2-5; maybe TRBD1 (8 bases). V was clipped by 1 base and J by 3 bases, with 15 bases between them. There are 16 residues in the CDR3. In germline, CDR1 is SGHVS, CDR2 FQNEAQ. This CDR3 is CASSLVNRGGEETQYF. CDR3 coding DNA: TGTGCCAGCAGCTTAGTTAACAGGGGGGGGGAAGAGACCCAGTACTTC.

The chain carries TRBV7-2 and TRBJ1-5, with 8 positions matching TRBD1. Trimming cost V 1 base and J 0 bases; bases outside gene matches: 2. CDR1 and CDR2 (germline): SGHTA, FQGNSA. The CDR3 runs 16 residues. DNA for the CDR3: TGTGCCAGCAGCTTAGTTGGGACAGGTAGCAATCAGCCCCAGCATTTT. It specifies CASSLVGTGSNQPQHF.

This chain connects TRBV3-1 (or the pseudogene TRBV3-2) to TRBJ2-3, with D maybe TRBD2 (7 bases). CDR1 is LGHDT and CDR2 is YNNKEL in the germline V gene (reference sequence). The CDR3 totals 16 residues. V lost 1 base and J lost 6, with 17 bases in between. This CDR3 is CASSQVGGGAADTQYF. DNA of the CDR3: TGTGCCAGCAGCCAAGTCGGTGGGGGGGCCGCCGATACGCAGTATTTT.

This chain uses TRBV5-1 with TRBJ2-1; no firm D call. The CDR3 loop spans 15 amino acids. Germline CDR1 is SGHRS and CDR2 is YFSETQ. The ends were cut back, 0 bases at V and 7 bases at J, with 14 bases in the middle. CDR3 DNA sequence: TGCGCCAGCAGCTTGGTCCACCGCACTAATAATGAGCAGTTCTTC. It translates to CASSLVHRTNNEQFF. The full variable domain, its missing parts supplied by reference TRBV5-1 and TRBJ2-1, is KAGVTQTPRYLIKTRGQQVTLSCSPISGHRSVSWYQQTPGQGLQFLFEYFSETQRNKGNFPGRFSGRQFSNSRSEMNVSTLELGDSALYLCASSLVHRTNNEQFFGPGTRLTVL.

The V gene is TRBV28, the J gene TRBJ1-5; 9 bases agree with TRBD1. The germline V gene has CDR1 MDHEN and CDR2 SYDVKM. The CDR3 has 14 amino acids. J lost 6 bases, V lost 7 bases, and 7 bases had no gene match. CDR3 sequence (DNA): TGTGCCAGCATCGACAACAGGGGGCGTCAGCCCCAGCATTTT. Protein sequence: CASIDNRGRQPQHF.

This chain links TRBV19 with TRBJ2-3; D not certain. The CDR3 has 13 residues. Trimming stripped 6 bases from V and 1 base from J, with 8 bases between. CDR1 and CDR2 (germline): LNHDA, SQIVND (reference sequence). The CDR3 protein is CASRTRGTDTQYF. DNA for the CDR3: TGTGCCAGTAGAACACGGGGCACAGATACGCAGTATTTT.

This chain links TRBV5-1 with TRBJ1-2, with D unclear. The CDR3 is 15 amino acids. The germline V and J ends were trimmed by 4 bases and 0 bases, with 13 bases remaining between them. CDR1 is SGHRS and CDR2 is YFSETQ in the germline V gene. The CDR3 loop reads CASSLTGEPNYGYTF. The CDR3 DNA reads as TGCGCCAGCAGCCTTACCGGGGAACCTAACTATGGCTACACCTTC.

This clone has only one observation. The J gene is TRBJ2-3, the V gene TRBV14; D is possibly TRBD1 (6 bases). The CDR3 runs 15 residues. V lost 1 base, J lost 8 bases, and 16 bases lay in between. The V gene's germline CDR1 is SGHDN and CDR2 FVKESK. The CDR3 here is CASSQAGAITGTQYF. In DNA, the CDR3 is TGTGCCAGCAGCCAAGCAGGGGCGATTACCGGTACGCAGTATTTT.